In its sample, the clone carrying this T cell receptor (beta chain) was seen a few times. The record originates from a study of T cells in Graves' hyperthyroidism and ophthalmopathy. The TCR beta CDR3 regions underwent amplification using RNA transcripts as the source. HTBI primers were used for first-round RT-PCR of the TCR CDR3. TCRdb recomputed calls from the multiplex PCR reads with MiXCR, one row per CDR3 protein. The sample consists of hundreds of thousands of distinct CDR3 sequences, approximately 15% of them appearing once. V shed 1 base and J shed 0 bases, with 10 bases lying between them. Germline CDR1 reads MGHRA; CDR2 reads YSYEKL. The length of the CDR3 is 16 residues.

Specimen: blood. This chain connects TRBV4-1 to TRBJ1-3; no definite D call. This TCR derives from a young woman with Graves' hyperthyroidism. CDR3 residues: CASSQGDRFSGNTIYF. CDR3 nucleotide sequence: TGCGCCAGCAGCCAAGGTGACCGTTTCTCTGGAAACACCATATATTTT.